The TCR beta chain described here comes from a study of blood T cells in healthy people across ages. Points from the study as a whole: Comparison with aged donors showed that long-lived donors had more naive CD4+ cells and higher diversity.

Together with a sample-barcoded 5' primer, a J-beta primer mix was included in a second PCR lasting about 6 to 11 cycles. TCRdb fed the 5' RACE reads into MiXCR, producing one record per CDR3 protein. The repertoire includes roughly 1.9 million distinct CDR3 sequences, about 39% of them detected once, and roughly 23% sits in the top ten. This CDR3 has 14 amino acids. The ends were cut back, 4 bases at V and 7 bases at J, with 14 bases in the middle. Germline V CDR1 and CDR2: SGDLS, YYNGEE. As to this clonotype: Its antigen is undetermined.

Sequences were obtained from blood. The TCR comes from a human donor in good health. The V gene is TRBV9, the J gene TRBJ1-4; D may be TRBD1 (6 bases). CDR3 residues: CASSYQQGGEKLFF. The CDR3 nucleotides read TGTGCCAGCAGCTATCAACAGGGCGGTGAAAAACTGTTTTTT.